The next 25 T cell receptor beta chains were all read from a single sample in a study of PD-1 blockade in classical Hodgkin lymphoma. Profiling relied on immunoSEQ multiplex PCR, and the TCRdb table lists in-frame clones only, not all of them. This sample has over 75,000 clones, with about nine tenths found just once. This sample's time point: cycle 4 day 1 (C4D1), after more than five weeks of nivolumab. Every patient was affected by relapse after autologous stem cell transplantation, while exposure to brentuximab vedotin was not uniform. The specimen was peripheral blood mononuclear cells (PBMCs), collected before the fourth cycle of nivolumab. These receptor sequences come from a human donor with classical Hodgkin lymphoma.

This clone was picked up one time. The genes are TRBV30 and TRBJ2-7; 10 bases align to TRBD2. Looked up from germline, CDR1 is GTSNPN and CDR2 is SVGIG (reference sequence). V lost 2 bases to trimming and J lost 0 bases; unmatched junction nucleotides: 10. This CDR3 is 17 amino acids long. The CDR3 sequence is CAWSPTRLAGSSYEQYF. In DNA form, the CDR3 reads TGTGCCTGGAGTCCAACCCGACTAGCGGGTAGCTCCTACGAGCAGTACTTC.

The rearrangement links TRBV2 to TRBJ1-4, with D possibly TRBD1 on 5 matching bases. The CDR3 loop spans 15 amino acids. Trimming took 2 bases from V and 4 from J, leaving 11 bases between them. Germline V gives CDR1 SNHLY, CDR2 FYNNEI. CDR3 region: CASSEPGRNNEKLFF. The CDR3 DNA follows: TGTGCCAGCAGTGAACCGGGACGCAATAATGAAAAACTGTTTTTT.

This rearrangement joins TRBV21-1 to TRBJ1-2; TRBD1, the table's D call, lacks a check against the DNA. TRBV21-1 is labeled a pseudogene. The length of the CDR3 is 14 residues. CDR3 region: CASLDRGNNYGYTF. The CDR3 DNA sequence: TGTGCCAGTCTGGACAGGGGAAATAACTATGGCTACACCTTC.

The chain combines TRBV6-5 with TRBJ1-2; D not resolved. In germline, CDR1 is MNHEY, CDR2 SVGAGI. Between the trimmed V and J ends, which lost 4 bases and 4 bases, there was a span of 19 bases. There are 16 residues in the CDR3. DNA of the CDR3: TGTGCCAGCAGTTTTGTATCGGGAGGCCCTGTCTATGGCTACACCTTC. Translating it yields CASSFVSGGPVYGYTF.

V usage is TRBV4-3 and J usage is TRBJ2-7; D remains unclear. The CDR3 consists of 15 residues. Trimming took off 1 base at V and 2 bases at J, with 12 bases between the two ends. The V gene's germline CDR1 is LGHNA and CDR2 YSLEER. CDR3 protein: CASSQGARGAYEQYF. The CDR3 coding sequence is TGCGCCAGCAGCCAAGGGGCCAGAGGAGCCTACGAGCAGTACTTC.

The rearrangement uses TRBV4-2 and TRBJ1-2; possibly TRBD1 for D (6 bases). Trimming took off 3 bases at V and 0 bases at J, with 17 bases between the two ends. The CDR3 is 17 residues long. CDR1 is LGHNA, CDR2 YNFKEQ, per germline. The chain's CDR3 is CASSHIPDRPTNYGYTF. Here the CDR3 DNA reads TGTGCCAGCAGCCATATCCCGGACAGACCGACTAACTATGGCTACACCTTC.

This sequence joins TRBV7-6 and TRBJ2-3; D might be TRBD2 (6 bases). Germline V lookup: CDR1 SGHVS, CDR2 FNYEAQ. V shed 5 bases and J shed 5 bases, with 14 bases lying between them. CDR3 length: 14 residues. The CDR3 DNA is TGTGCCAGCAGCCCGGCGGGGCTCCTAGATACGCAGTATTTT. It encodes CASSPAGLLDTQYF.

This chain uses TRBV30 with TRBJ1-1, with 8 bases fitting TRBD1. The V and J ends lost 5 bases and 5 bases, in that order; junction bases with no gene match: 7. CDR1 and CDR2 (germline): GTSNPN, SVGIG (reference sequence). The CDR3 totals 13 residues. CDR3 sequence: CAWDRGGGTEAFF. The CDR3 DNA follows: TGTGCCTGGGACAGGGGAGGTGGGACTGAAGCTTTCTTT.

CDR3 loop: CASTNSYEQYF. The CDR3 DNA is TGTGCCAGCACCAACTCCTACGAGCAGTACTTC. The V and J genes are TRBV27 and TRBJ2-7; no reliable D call. Germline V gene data show CDR1 as MNHEY and CDR2 as SMNVEV (reference sequence). V gave up 7 bases and J gave up 0 bases, with 4 bases separating them. The CDR3 is made up of 11 amino acids.

This chain links TRBV28 with TRBJ1-5; 10 bases fit TRBD1. This CDR3 comprises 15 residues. The J segment lost 11 bases and the V segment lost 0 bases, leaving 7 bases of the junction unmatched. CDR1 is MDHEN and CDR2 is SYDVKM in the germline V gene. In DNA, the CDR3 is TGTGCCAGCAGTTTATGGGTGGGACAGGGGCAGTCCCAGCATTTT. Translation gives CASSLWVGQGQSQHF.

V and J are TRBV10-3 and TRBJ1-1; possibly TRBD1 for D (5 bases). There are 14 residues in the CDR3. V was clipped by 6 bases and J by 0 bases, with 11 bases between them. The germline CDR1 and CDR2 sequences are ENHRY and SYGVKD. The CDR3 bases are TGTGCCATCAGGGAACAGGAATTGAACACTGAAGCTTTCTTT. This encodes CAIREQELNTEAFF.

V and J are TRBV6-5 and TRBJ2-2; D is unresolved. This CDR3 contains 14 residues. The germline CDR1 and CDR2 sequences are MNHEY and SVGAGI. V was pared by 4 bases and J by 5 bases, with 11 bases between. The CDR3 nucleotides are TGTGCCAGCAGTTTTAGACACCTTACCGGGGAGCTGTTTTTT. This encodes CASSFRHLTGELFF.

The V and J genes are TRBV7-2 and TRBJ2-7, with no clear D. The V end lost 1 base, the J end lost 2 bases, and 21 bases lay between the germline ends. The CDR3 is 18 residues long. Germline V CDR1 and CDR2: SGHTA, FQGNSA. Here the CDR3 reads CASSLGGPPYVPTYEQYF. DNA for the CDR3: TGTGCCAGCAGCTTAGGGGGTCCCCCATACGTCCCTACCTACGAGCAGTACTTC.

The chain uses TRBV19 and TRBJ2-1; 9 bases align to TRBD2. The CDR3 spans 17 residues. V trimming: 1 base; J trimming: 8 bases; junction bases outside the gene matches: 12. The germline V gene has CDR1 LNHDA and CDR2 SQIVND (reference sequence). For the CDR3, the DNA is TGTGCCAGTAGTATAGTGGAGGGGAGGACTAGCGTCGATGAGCAGTTCTTC. It translates to CASSIVEGRTSVDEQFF.

This chain joins TRBV7-9 and TRBJ1-2; the D is unclear. In germline, CDR1 is SEHNR, CDR2 FQNEAQ (reference sequence). The CDR3 sequence is 14 residues long. V lost 1 base and J lost 1, with 7 bases in between. The CDR3 loop is CASSLDLVNYGYTF. In DNA form, the CDR3 reads TGTGCCAGCAGCTTAGATCTCGTTAACTATGGCTACACCTTC.

The chain couples TRBV6-1 to TRBJ2-2; TRBD1 matches at 9 bases. This CDR3 comprises 15 residues. Looked up from germline, CDR1 is MNHNS and CDR2 is SASEGT. V shed 6 bases, J shed 3 bases, and the junction held 5 bases outside the gene matches. CDR3 bases: TGTGCCAGCAGCGGGACAGGGTGGTACACCGGGGAGCTGTTTTTT. It codes for CASSGTGWYTGELFF.

This clone has just one count. The chain has TRBV9 and TRBJ2-7; 8 nucleotides align to TRBD1. J was trimmed by 3 bases and V by 4 bases; bases with no gene match: 9. The germline gives CDR1 SGDLS, CDR2 YYNGEE. This CDR3 is 15 amino acids long. The CDR3 reads CASSFGQGWGYEQYF. CDR3 nucleotides: TGTGCCAGCAGCTTCGGACAGGGTTGGGGCTACGAGCAGTACTTC. Filled out from reference TRBV9 and TRBJ2-7, the complete variable domain reads DSGVTQTPKHLITATGQRVTLRCSPRSGDLSVYWYQQSLDQGLQFLIQYYNGEERAKGNILERFSAQQFPDLHSELNLSSLELGDSALYFCASSFGQGWGYEQYFGPGTRLTVT.

V is TRBV4-1 and J is TRBJ1-1; no clear D. This CDR3 has 15 amino acids. Germline-derived CDR1 and CDR2 are MGHRA and YSYEKL. The ends were cut back, 4 bases at V and 1 base at J, with 13 bases in the middle. CDR3 nucleotides: TGCGCCAGCAGCCTCGGACGCCCGACGAACACTGAAGCTTTCTTT. This translates into CASSLGRPTNTEAFF.

V gene TRBV7-7 combines with J gene TRBJ2-1; tentative D call: TRBD2 (6 bases). CDR1 is SSHAT, CDR2 FNYEAQ, per germline (reference sequence). The CDR3 loop spans 15 amino acids. The V end lost 0 bases, the J end lost 6 bases, and 12 bases lay between the germline ends. CDR3 DNA sequence: TGTGCCAGCAGCTTAGCTCCGGGGGAAAGCAATGAGCAGTTCTTC. Translating it yields CASSLAPGESNEQFF.

The chain is built from TRBV25-1 and TRBJ1-1; TRBD1 matches 8 bases. This CDR3 spans 16 amino acids. The trim removed 6 bases at V and 5 bases at J, leaving 14 bases unmatched. Looked up from germline, CDR1 is MGHDK and CDR2 is SYGVNS. CDR3 in DNA: TGTGCCAGCAGAGTCCCGACAGGGGCCTGTTGTACTGAAGCTTTCTTT. Protein product: CASRVPTGACCTEAFF.

The rearrangement links TRBV9 to TRBJ1-1; D perhaps matches TRBD1 (5 bases). CDR1 and CDR2 (germline): SGDLS, YYNGEE. Trimming removed 2 bases from V and 2 bases from J, with 13 bases in between. The CDR3 sequence is 15 residues long. CDR3 bases: TGTGCCAGCAGCGTGACCACACAGGATAACACTGAAGCTTTCTTT. As protein: CASSVTTQDNTEAFF.

In its sample, this clone was seen once. The chain recombines TRBV6-6 with TRBJ1-2; D is unresolved. CDR1 and CDR2 (germline): MNHNY, SVGAGI (reference sequence). V dropped 2 bases and J dropped 1 base, with 2 bases sitting between them. The CDR3 consists of 12 residues. In DNA form, the CDR3 reads TGTGCCAGCAGTTACAGTAACTATGGCTACACCTTC. Its protein is CASSYSNYGYTF.

The rearrangement joins TRBV21-1 to TRBJ2-7. TRBV21-1 is assigned pseudogene status. This CDR3 is 16 amino acids long. DNA of the CDR3: TGTGCCAGCAGCAAAGCGAGACGAACTTTTTCCTACGAGCAGTACTTC. The encoded protein is CASSKARRTFSYEQYF.

V and J are TRBV18 and TRBJ2-7, with 8 nucleotides matching TRBD2. V lost 3 bases, J lost 6 bases, and 13 bases stayed unmatched. The CDR3 length is 16 residues. From germline, CDR1 is KGHSH and CDR2 LQKENI. Here the CDR3 reads CASSPGRAGGVREQYF. DNA of the CDR3: TGTGCCAGCTCACCGGGCCGGGCGGGGGGAGTACGCGAGCAGTACTTC.

Of note for this clone: The junction and the germline gene differ at one end; a read error may be behind it. CDR3 nucleotide sequence: TGTGCCAGCAGTTTAGCGGGGGTTGAGACCCAGTACTTC. It specifies CASSLAGVETQYF. The rearrangement links TRBV7-9 to TRBJ2-5; the match to TRBD2 covers 9 bases. The CDR3 sequence is 13 residues long. CDR1 and CDR2 from the germline V gene are SEHNR and FQNEAQ (reference sequence).